This entry lists 25 T cell receptor beta chains sequenced from one sample in a study of cytomegalovirus exposure and HLA in healthy donors. Some clones are missing from TCRdb's copy, which holds only in-frame ones; the method was immunoSEQ multiplex PCR. The sample holds about 73,000 clones, about 90% seen once. The source material was PBMCs. These receptor sequences come from a woman aged 18-29 years in good health and CMV-seropositive.

The CDR3 loop is CASSFTGGLATYEQYF. In DNA, the CDR3 is TGTGCCAGCAGCTTCACCGGGGGACTAGCGACCTACGAGCAGTACTTC. The chain links TRBV7-9 to TRBJ2-7; TRBD2 agrees at 10 bases. The CDR3 is made up of 16 amino acids. Germline trimming cut 3 bases from V and 2 bases from J; bases unmatched to any gene: 7. CDR1 and CDR2 from the germline V gene are SEHNR and FQNEAQ (reference sequence). The full variable domain, rest sourced from reference TRBV7-9 and TRBJ2-7, is DTGVSQNPRHKITKRGQNVTFRCDPISEHNRLYWYRQTLGQGPEFLTYFQNEAQLEKSRLLSDRFSAERPKGSFSTLEIQRTEQGDSAMYLCASSFTGGLATYEQYFGPGTRLTVT.

The J gene is TRBJ2-5, the V gene TRBV7-2; possibly TRBD1 for D (7 bases). The CDR3 is 17 residues long. Trimming took 4 bases from V and 5 from J, leaving 23 bases between them. The germline V gene encodes CDR1 SGHTA and CDR2 FQGNSA. The CDR3 nucleotides are TGTGCCAGCAGCTCCGCCGACGCCTCAGGGGGGCGGGAGACCCAGTACTTC. It yields the protein CASSSADASGGRETQYF.

The J gene is TRBJ2-7, the V gene TRBV2; D is perhaps TRBD1 (5 bases). CDR1 is SNHLY, CDR2 FYNNEI, per germline. Trimming pared 3 bases from V and 6 bases from J, leaving 18 bases between. This CDR3 is 15 amino acids long. CDR3 region: CASSDWARGGSEQYF. CDR3 nucleotide sequence: TGTGCCAGCAGTGATTGGGCAAGGGGTGGGTCCGAGCAGTACTTC.

V gene TRBV2 combines with J gene TRBJ1-4; TRBD1 agrees at 7 bases. Germline V lookup: CDR1 SNHLY, CDR2 FYNNEI. This CDR3 region has 16 residues. V shed 6 bases and J 0 bases; nucleotides not matched to a gene: 7. CDR3: CASSPTGEATNEKLFF. The CDR3 DNA reads TGTGCCAGCAGCCCAACAGGGGAAGCAACTAATGAAAAACTGTTTTTT.

The rearrangement links TRBV18 to TRBJ1-5; D possibly corresponds to TRBD1 (5 bases). This CDR3 spans 17 amino acids. The germline gives CDR1 KGHSH, CDR2 LQKENI. V shed 0 bases and J shed 3 bases, with 15 bases lying between them. The DNA for the CDR3 is TGTGCCAGCTCACCACCCCAGGGTGAGTTTGACAATCAGCCCCAGCATTTT. It specifies CASSPPQGEFDNQPQHF.

The V call is TRBV7-8, the J call TRBJ2-1; TRBD2 agrees at 9 bases. The V segment lost 5 bases and the J segment 9 bases; nucleotides outside the gene matches: 23. The CDR3 totals 19 residues. Germline V gene lookup returns CDR1 SGHVS and CDR2 FQNEAQ. This CDR3 reads CASSKTRERGATLKGEQFF. CDR3 in DNA: TGTGCCAGCAGCAAAACTCGCGAGCGGGGGGCCACCCTTAAGGGTGAGCAGTTCTTC.

The chain is built from TRBV2 and TRBJ2-7, with TRBD2 matching over 16 bases. The CDR3 is 18 amino acids. Germline trimming cut 7 bases from V and 3 bases from J; bases unmatched to any gene: 12. Germline CDR1 is SNHLY and CDR2 is FYNNEI. The CDR3: CASIPPAGTSGGGYEQYF. The CDR3 coding sequence is TGTGCCAGCATCCCCCCCGCCGGGACTAGCGGGGGGGGCTACGAGCAGTACTTC. Together with reference TRBV2 and TRBJ2-7, the CDR3 gives the full variable domain: EPEVTQTPSHQVTQMGQEVILRCVPISNHLYFYWYRQILGQKVEFLVSFYNNEISEKSEIFDDQFSVERPDGSNFTLKIRSTKLEDSAMYFCASIPPAGTSGGGYEQYFGPGTRLTVT.

The genes are TRBV10-3 and TRBJ1-2; TRBD1 might be the D (5 bases). V was trimmed by 5 bases and J by 0 bases, leaving 10 bases between them. The CDR3 loop spans 14 amino acids. The germline V gene has CDR1 ENHRY and CDR2 SYGVKD. CDR3: CAISSTDTNYGYTF. CDR3 nucleotides: TGTGCCATCAGTTCGACAGACACTAACTATGGCTACACCTTC.

This rearrangement joins TRBV4-1 to TRBJ2-7; 14 bases agree with TRBD2. J gave up 7 bases and V 2 bases, and 7 bases lay outside the gene matches. The CDR3 totals 16 residues. Looked up from germline, CDR1 is MGHRA and CDR2 is YSYEKL. The CDR3 region is CASSQPTSGRAREQYF. CDR3 in DNA: TGCGCCAGCAGCCAACCGACTAGCGGGAGGGCGCGGGAGCAGTACTTC.

The genes are TRBV9 and TRBJ2-1; TRBD2 is a possible D gene (5 bases). Germline-derived CDR1 and CDR2 are SGDLS and YYNGEE. The CDR3 has 15 residues. Trimming left V 4 bases short and J 7 bases short, with 18 bases between. CDR3 DNA sequence: TGTGCCAGCAGCCCGATAGCGAGGGAAGAAAATGAGCAGTTCTTC. Translated, it gives CASSPIAREENEQFF.

V is TRBV6-5 and J is TRBJ1-6; 9 bases are a match to TRBD1. Germline lookup yields CDR1 MNHEY and CDR2 SVGAGI. CDR3 length: 15 amino acids. Trimming cost V 5 bases and J 14 bases; bases outside gene matches: 13. The CDR3 nucleotides are TGTGCCAGCAGTGCCCCGGGACAGGGAAGGGCAGCCCTCCACTTT. Translating gives CASSAPGQGRAALHF.

The chain joins TRBV7-9 to TRBJ1-1, with 9 bases fitting TRBD1. Looked up from germline, CDR1 is SEHNR and CDR2 is FQNEAQ (reference sequence). This CDR3 contains 15 residues. Trimming cost V 5 bases and J 4 bases; bases outside gene matches: 8. CDR3 region: CASSSGTGGGTEAFF. The CDR3 DNA follows: TGTGCCAGCAGCAGCGGCACAGGGGGCGGCACTGAAGCTTTCTTT.

This chain connects TRBV21-1 to TRBJ2-7; the table's D call, TRBD1, was not checked against the DNA. TRBV21-1 is a listed pseudogene. This CDR3 is 13 amino acids long. The CDR3 nucleotides are TGTGCCAGCCAGGGGCAGGAGATCTACGAGCAGTACTTC. Amino acid sequence: CASQGQEIYEQYF.

V is TRBV10-3 and J is TRBJ2-2, with 8 bases matching TRBD1. The V gene's germline CDR1 is ENHRY and CDR2 SYGVKD. V trimming: 10 bases; J trimming: 6 bases; junction bases outside the gene matches: 13. The CDR3 runs to 15 residues. CDR3 nucleotide sequence: TGTGCCAGCAAGACAGGGGATAGGACCCCCGGGGAGCTGTTTTTT. Translation: CASKTGDRTPGELFF.

In this sample, this clone turned up once. The chain links TRBV15 to TRBJ2-7; 13 nucleotides align to TRBD2. CDR1 is LNHNV and CDR2 is YYDKDF in the germline V gene (reference sequence). The CDR3 is 15 residues long. J gave up 9 bases and V 5 bases, and 10 bases lay outside the gene matches. The DNA for the CDR3 is TGTGCCACCAGCCCTCGGACTAGCGGGAGAGTTGGGCAGTACTTC. The encoded protein is CATSPRTSGRVGQYF.

J is TRBJ2-2 and V is TRBV11-1; D is unresolved. Germline V gene lookup returns CDR1 SGHAT and CDR2 FQDESV (reference sequence). The CDR3 consists of 15 residues. V lost 3 bases and J lost 2, with 10 bases in between. The CDR3 is CASSFPSLNTGELFF. The CDR3 DNA follows: TGTGCCAGCAGCTTTCCGAGTCTTAACACCGGGGAGCTGTTTTTT.

The chain recombines TRBV7-2 with TRBJ2-1, with a tentative D call TRBD2 (6 bases). V was pared by 2 bases and J by 6 bases, with 14 bases between. CDR1 and CDR2 (germline): SGHTA, FQGNSA. The CDR3 has 15 amino acids. The CDR3 nucleotides read TGTGCCAGCAGCTTAACGGGGGAGCGGTCCAATGAGCAGTTCTTC. Translation gives CASSLTGERSNEQFF.

For the CDR3, the DNA is TGTGCCAGCAGCGTAGGGTCAGGGGTTTTCGCCGGGGAGCTGTTTTTT. This encodes CASSVGSGVFAGELFF. V and J are TRBV9 and TRBJ2-2, with D tentatively TRBD1 (6 bases). In germline, CDR1 is SGDLS, CDR2 YYNGEE. The V end lost 0 bases, the J end lost 6 bases, and 15 bases lay between the germline ends. This CDR3 spans 16 amino acids.

This chain joins TRBV7-9 and TRBJ1-4; 9 nucleotides align to TRBD1. In germline, CDR1 is SEHNR, CDR2 FQNEAQ (reference sequence). V lost 3 bases, J lost 5 bases, and 1 base stayed unmatched. The CDR3 is 14 residues long. The CDR3 sequence is CASSFGQGNEKLFF. In nucleotides, the CDR3 is TGTGCCAGCAGCTTTGGACAGGGGAATGAAAAACTGTTTTTT.

The rearrangement uses TRBV14 and TRBJ2-2; perhaps TRBD1 as D (6 bases). V was cut by 5 bases and J by 7 bases, with 29 bases left in between. Germline loops: CDR1 SGHDN, CDR2 FVKESK. This CDR3 is 19 amino acids long. The CDR3 DNA reads as TGTGCCAGCAGCTTTAGGGGCCAGGGGCGTATGAATATCGGCGGGGAGCTGTTTTTT. Its protein product is CASSFRGQGRMNIGGELFF.

The gene calls are TRBV5-1 and TRBJ2-1; TRBD2 might be the D (6 bases). Trimming pared 3 bases from V and 0 bases from J, leaving 16 bases between. The CDR3 contains 17 residues. Germline CDR1 and CDR2: SGHRS and YFSETQ. The CDR3 nucleotides are TGCGCCAGCAGCTGGCGGGGTAGCGGAAGCTCCTACAATGAGCAGTTCTTC. Translated, it gives CASSWRGSGSSYNEQFF.

This clone appeared once. This chain joins TRBV7-2 and TRBJ2-5, with a possible D match to TRBD2 (6 bases). The CDR3 has 16 amino acids. Germline V gives CDR1 SGHTA, CDR2 FQGNSA. V was shortened by 3 bases and J by 2 bases, with 16 bases between the two germline ends. CDR3 loop: CASSFRAGIAQETQYF. The CDR3 nucleotides read TGTGCCAGCAGCTTTCGGGCGGGAATAGCACAAGAGACCCAGTACTTC.

The chain combines TRBV27 with TRBJ2-7; 7 bases map to TRBD2. Trimming cost V 3 bases and J 3 bases; bases outside gene matches: 8. CDR1 is MNHEY and CDR2 is SMNVEV in the germline V gene (reference sequence). The CDR3 is 15 amino acids. The CDR3 DNA reads TGTGCCAGCAGTTTCACCGGCGGGAGTGGCTACGAGCAGTACTTC. Translated, it gives CASSFTGGSGYEQYF.

This rearrangement joins TRBV9 to TRBJ2-1, with D unclear. The CDR3 is made up of 12 amino acids. The germline V and J ends were trimmed by 1 base and 8 bases, with 7 bases remaining between them. Germline V lookup: CDR1 SGDLS, CDR2 YYNGEE. CDR3 amino acids: CASSVLGYEQFF. The CDR3 region has the DNA TGTGCCAGCAGCGTACTAGGATATGAGCAGTTCTTC.

The V and J genes are TRBV5-6 and TRBJ2-7; 7 positions agree with TRBD2. The CDR3 loop spans 15 amino acids. Trimming at V came to 4 bases and at J to 2 bases, leaving 9 bases not matched to a gene. Germline CDR1 reads SGHDT; CDR2 reads YYEEEE. CDR3 in amino acids: CASSPVGGRAYEQYF. CDR3 DNA: TGTGCCAGCAGCCCCGTGGGTGGGAGGGCCTACGAGCAGTACTTC.